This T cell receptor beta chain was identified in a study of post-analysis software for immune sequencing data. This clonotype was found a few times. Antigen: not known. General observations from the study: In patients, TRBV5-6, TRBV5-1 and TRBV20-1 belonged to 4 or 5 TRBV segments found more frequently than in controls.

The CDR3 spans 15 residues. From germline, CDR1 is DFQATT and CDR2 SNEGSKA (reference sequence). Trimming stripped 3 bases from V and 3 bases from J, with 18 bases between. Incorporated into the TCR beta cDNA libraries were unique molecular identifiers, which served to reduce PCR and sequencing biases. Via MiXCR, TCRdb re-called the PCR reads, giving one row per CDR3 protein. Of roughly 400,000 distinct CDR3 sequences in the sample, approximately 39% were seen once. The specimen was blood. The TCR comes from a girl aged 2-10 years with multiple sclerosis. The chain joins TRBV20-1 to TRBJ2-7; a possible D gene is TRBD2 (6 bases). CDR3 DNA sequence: TGCAGTGCTAGTTATGGCCTAGCGCCGCTCTACGAGCAGTACTTC. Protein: CSASYGLAPLYEQYF.